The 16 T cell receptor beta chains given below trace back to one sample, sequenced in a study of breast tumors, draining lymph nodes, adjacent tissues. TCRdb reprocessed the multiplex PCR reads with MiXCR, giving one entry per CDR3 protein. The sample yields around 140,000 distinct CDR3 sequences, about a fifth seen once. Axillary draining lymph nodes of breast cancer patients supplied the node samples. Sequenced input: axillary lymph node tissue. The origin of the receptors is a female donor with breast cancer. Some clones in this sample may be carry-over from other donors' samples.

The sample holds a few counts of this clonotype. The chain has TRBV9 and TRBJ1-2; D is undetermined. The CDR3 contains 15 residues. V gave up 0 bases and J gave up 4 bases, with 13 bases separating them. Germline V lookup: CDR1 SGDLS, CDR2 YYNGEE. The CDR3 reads CASSVAPGNTYGYTF. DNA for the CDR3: TGTGCCAGCAGCGTAGCCCCCGGCAACACCTATGGCTACACCTTC.

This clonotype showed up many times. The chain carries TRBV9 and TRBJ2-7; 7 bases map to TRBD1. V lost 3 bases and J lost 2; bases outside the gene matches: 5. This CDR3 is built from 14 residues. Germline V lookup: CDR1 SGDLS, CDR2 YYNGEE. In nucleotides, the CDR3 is TGTGCCAGCAGCGAGGGGGACAGACCCTACGAGCAGTACTTC. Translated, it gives CASSEGDRPYEQYF.

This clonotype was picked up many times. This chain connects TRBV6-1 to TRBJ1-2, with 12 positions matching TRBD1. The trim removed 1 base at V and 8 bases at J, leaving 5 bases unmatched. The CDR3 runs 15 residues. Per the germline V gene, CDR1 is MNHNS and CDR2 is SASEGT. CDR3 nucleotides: TGTGCCAGCAGTGAAGGGGGGACAGGGGGCGGGGGCTACACCTTC. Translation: CASSEGGTGGGGYTF.

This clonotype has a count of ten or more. CDR3 in DNA: TGTGCCAGCAGCCCCCTAGCGGGAACCTACAATGAGCAGTTCTTC. This sequence encodes CASSPLAGTYNEQFF. The rearrangement joins TRBV11-3 to TRBJ2-1; 9 bases fit TRBD2. From germline, CDR1 is SGHNT and CDR2 YENEEA. Trimming took 5 bases from V and 2 from J; bases not matched to a gene: 4. This CDR3 contains 15 residues.

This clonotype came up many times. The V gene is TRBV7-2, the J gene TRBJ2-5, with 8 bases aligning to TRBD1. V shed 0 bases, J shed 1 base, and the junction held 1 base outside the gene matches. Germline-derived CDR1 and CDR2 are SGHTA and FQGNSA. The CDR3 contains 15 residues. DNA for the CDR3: TGTGCCAGCAGCTTAGCCGGGACAGGCCAAGAGACCCAGTACTTC. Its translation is CASSLAGTGQETQYF.

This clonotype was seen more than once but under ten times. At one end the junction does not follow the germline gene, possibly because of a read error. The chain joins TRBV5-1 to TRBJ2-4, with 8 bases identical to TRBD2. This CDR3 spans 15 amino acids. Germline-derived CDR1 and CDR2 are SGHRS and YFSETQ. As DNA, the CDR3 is TGCGCCAGCAGCTTAGATGGACTAGCCCAAAACATTCAGTACTTC. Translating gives CASSLDGLAQNIQYF.

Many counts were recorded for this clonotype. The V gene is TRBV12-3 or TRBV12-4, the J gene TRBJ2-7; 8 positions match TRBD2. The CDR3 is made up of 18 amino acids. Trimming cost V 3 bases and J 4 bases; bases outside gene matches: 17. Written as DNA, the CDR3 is TGTGCCAGCAGTTTTCCCCTCGGACTAGCCCATTATTTGTACGAGCAGTACTTC. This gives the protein CASSFPLGLAHYLYEQYF.

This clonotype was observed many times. This chain's CDR3 is CASTYPRSGRNNEQFF. The CDR3 nucleotides read TGTGCCAGCACCTACCCCCGAAGCGGGAGGAACAATGAGCAGTTCTTC. This sequence joins TRBV6-6 and TRBJ2-1; 9 bases are shared with TRBD2. CDR3 length equals 16 residues. Unmatched junction bases numbered 12, after V lost 7 bases and J lost 5 bases. CDR1 is MNHNY and CDR2 is SVGAGI in the germline V gene (reference sequence).

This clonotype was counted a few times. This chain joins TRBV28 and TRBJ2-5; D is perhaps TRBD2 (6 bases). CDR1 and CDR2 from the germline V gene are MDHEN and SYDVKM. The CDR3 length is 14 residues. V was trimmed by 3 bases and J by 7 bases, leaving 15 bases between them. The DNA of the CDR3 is TGTGCCAGCAGTTTTACTAGCCTACGTGGGACCCAGTACTTC. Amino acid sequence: CASSFTSLRGTQYF.

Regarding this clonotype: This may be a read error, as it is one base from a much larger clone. The CDR3 DNA is TGTGCCCGGAAGAGAATTGGGGAGACCCAGTACTTC. It specifies CARKRIGETQYF. J is TRBJ2-5 and V is TRBV30; no reliable D call. The CDR3 spans 12 residues. CDR1 GTSNPN and CDR2 SVGIG come from the germline V gene (reference sequence). Trimming pared 8 bases from V and 5 bases from J, leaving 15 bases between.

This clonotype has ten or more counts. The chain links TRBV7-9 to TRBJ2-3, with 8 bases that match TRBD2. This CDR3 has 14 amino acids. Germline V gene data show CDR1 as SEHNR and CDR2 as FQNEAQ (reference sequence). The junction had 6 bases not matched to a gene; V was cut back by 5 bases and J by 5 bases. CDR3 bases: TGTGCCAGCAGCCCGTCGGCGGGAGGAGATACGCAGTATTTT. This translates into CASSPSAGGDTQYF.

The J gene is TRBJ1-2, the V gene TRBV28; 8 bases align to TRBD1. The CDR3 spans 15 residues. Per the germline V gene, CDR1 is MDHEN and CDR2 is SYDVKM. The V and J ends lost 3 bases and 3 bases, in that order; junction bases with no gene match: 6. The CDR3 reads CASSLGRGQDYGYTF. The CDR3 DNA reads TGTGCCAGCAGTTTGGGCAGGGGGCAGGACTATGGCTACACCTTC.

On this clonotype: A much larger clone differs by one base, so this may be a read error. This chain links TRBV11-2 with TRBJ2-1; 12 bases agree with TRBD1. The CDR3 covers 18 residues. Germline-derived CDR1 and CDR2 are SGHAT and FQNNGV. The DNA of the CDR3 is TGTGCCGGCAGCCACCGGCAGGGACAGGGGGCGGATTACAATGAGCAGTTCTTC. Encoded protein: CAGSHRQGQGADYNEQFF.

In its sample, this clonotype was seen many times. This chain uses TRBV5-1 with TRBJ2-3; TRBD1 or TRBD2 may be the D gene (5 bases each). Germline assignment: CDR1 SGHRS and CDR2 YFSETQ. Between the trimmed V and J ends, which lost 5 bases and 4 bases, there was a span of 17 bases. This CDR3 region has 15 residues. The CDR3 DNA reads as TGCGCCAGCAGACCGGGACCGGCAAGTCCAGATACGCAGTATTTT. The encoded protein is CASRPGPASPDTQYF.

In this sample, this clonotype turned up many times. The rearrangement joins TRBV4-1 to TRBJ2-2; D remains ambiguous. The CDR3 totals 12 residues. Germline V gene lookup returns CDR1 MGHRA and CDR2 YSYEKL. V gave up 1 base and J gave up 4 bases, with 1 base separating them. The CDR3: CASSQVTGELFF. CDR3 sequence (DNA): TGCGCCAGCAGCCAAGTCACCGGGGAGCTGTTTTTT.

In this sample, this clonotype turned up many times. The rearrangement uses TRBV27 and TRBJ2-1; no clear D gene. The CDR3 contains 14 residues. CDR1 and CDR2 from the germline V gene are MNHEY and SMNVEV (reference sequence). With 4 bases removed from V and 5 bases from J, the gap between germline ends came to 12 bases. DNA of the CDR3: TGTGCCAGCAGTTCCGCGATAGGTGACAATGAGCAGTTCTTC. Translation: CASSSAIGDNEQFF.